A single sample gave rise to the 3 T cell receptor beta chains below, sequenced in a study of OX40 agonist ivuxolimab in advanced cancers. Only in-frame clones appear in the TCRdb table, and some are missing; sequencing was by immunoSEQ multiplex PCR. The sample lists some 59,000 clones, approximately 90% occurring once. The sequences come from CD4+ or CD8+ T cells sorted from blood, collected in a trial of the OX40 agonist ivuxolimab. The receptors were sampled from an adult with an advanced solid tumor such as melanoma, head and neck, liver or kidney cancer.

The CDR3 coding sequence is TGTGCCAGCAGTTTCCGGGGACAGGGGGGCAAGCAGTACTTC. It encodes CASSFRGQGGKQYF. This rearrangement joins TRBV28 to TRBJ2-7; 11 bases are a match to TRBD1. The ends lost 3 bases at V and 8 bases at J; junction bases unmatched: 6. The CDR3 runs to 14 residues. Germline CDR1 is MDHEN and CDR2 is SYDVKM.

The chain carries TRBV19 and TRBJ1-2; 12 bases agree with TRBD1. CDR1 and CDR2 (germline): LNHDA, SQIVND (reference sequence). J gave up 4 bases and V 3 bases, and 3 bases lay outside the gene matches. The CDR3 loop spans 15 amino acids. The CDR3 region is CASSMGTGGAYGYTF. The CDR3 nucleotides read TGTGCCAGTAGTATGGGGACAGGGGGCGCCTATGGCTACACCTTC.

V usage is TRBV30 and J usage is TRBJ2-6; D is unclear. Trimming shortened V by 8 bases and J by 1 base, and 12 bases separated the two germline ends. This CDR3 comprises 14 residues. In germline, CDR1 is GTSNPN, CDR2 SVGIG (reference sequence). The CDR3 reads CARVELSGANVLTF. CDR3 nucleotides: TGTGCCCGTGTAGAGTTGTCTGGGGCCAACGTCCTGACTTTC.